This TCR beta chain was identified in a study of lymphopenia after photon versus proton radiotherapy. Findings of the study overall: Photon-treated patients lost naive T cells and TCR diversity; proton-treated stayed stable. Authors raise, but do not show, better survival with proton therapy. Post-nadir diversity loss with photons came from oligoclonal expansion, particularly CD8+ Temra cells. Post-nadir TCR diversity decline inversely tracked overall survival among those who died.

Germline V gene lookup returns CDR1 SNHLY and CDR2 FYNNEI. CDR3 length: 16 residues. Method: immunoSEQ multiplex PCR; TCRdb's copy keeps in-frame clones and lacks some. The sample contains tens of thousands of clones, about 85% of which appear only once. A word on this clone: Its antigen is currently unknown. Compared with germline, one end of the junction differs, possibly owing to a read error.

Sequencing was performed on peripheral blood, taken from a patient treated with photon-based radiotherapy. The origin of this receptor is a man aged 60 to 75 with pancreatic cancer. The chain links TRBV2 to TRBJ2-5, with D possibly being TRBD2 (6 bases). CDR3 in amino acids: CASRGDFGSEKRRTNF. In DNA, the CDR3 is TGTGCCAGCAGGGGGGATTTCGGGAGCGAGAAACGGCGTACGAACTTC.